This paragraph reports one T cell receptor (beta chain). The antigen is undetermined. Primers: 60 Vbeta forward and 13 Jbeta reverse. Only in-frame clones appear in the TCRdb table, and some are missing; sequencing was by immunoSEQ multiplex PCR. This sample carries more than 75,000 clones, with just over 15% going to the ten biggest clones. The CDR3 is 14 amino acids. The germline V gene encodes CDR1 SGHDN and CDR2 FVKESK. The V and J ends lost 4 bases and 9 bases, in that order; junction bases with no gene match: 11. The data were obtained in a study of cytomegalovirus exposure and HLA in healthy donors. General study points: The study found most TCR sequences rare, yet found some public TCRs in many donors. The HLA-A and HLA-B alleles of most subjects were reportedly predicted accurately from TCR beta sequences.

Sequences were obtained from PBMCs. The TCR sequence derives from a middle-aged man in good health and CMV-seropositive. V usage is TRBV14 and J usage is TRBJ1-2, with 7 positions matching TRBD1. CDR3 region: CASSRVRGLESYTF. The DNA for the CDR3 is TGTGCCAGCAGCCGCGTCAGGGGGTTGGAGAGCTACACCTTC.